Following are 26 T cell receptor beta chains from one sample sequenced in a study of blood T cell repertoires in COVID-19. This table comes from immunoSEQ multiplex PCR, and its TCRdb copy is limited to in-frame clones, with some not included. The table shows 200,000 to 300,000 clones, with more than 80% occurring only once. Sequenced: peripheral blood. These receptors came from a woman in her thirties or forties with acute or convalescent COVID-19.

Worth noting for this clone: Other DNA sequences in the same sample also yield this CDR3. J is TRBJ2-1 and V is TRBV3-1 (or the pseudogene TRBV3-2); D is uncertain. The CDR3 is 12 amino acids. CDR1 is LGHDT, CDR2 YNNKEL, per germline (reference sequence). The ends were cut back, 0 bases at V and 8 bases at J, with 5 bases in the middle. The CDR3 spells CASSQESYEQFF. CDR3 DNA sequence: TGTGCCAGCAGCCAAGAGTCTTATGAGCAGTTCTTC.

V usage is TRBV27 and J usage is TRBJ2-2, with a possible D match to TRBD2 (5 bases). The length of the CDR3 is 13 residues. Germline loops: CDR1 MNHEY, CDR2 SMNVEV (reference sequence). Between the trimmed V and J ends, which lost 0 bases and 12 bases, there was a span of 11 bases. The CDR3 sequence: CASSLSRGMKLFF. DNA for the CDR3: TGTGCCAGCAGTTTATCGAGAGGGATGAAGCTGTTTTTT.

The chain recombines TRBV6-5 with TRBJ1-1; unclear D gene. The CDR3 runs to 14 residues. Trimming left V 4 bases short and J 3 bases short, with 12 bases between. Germline V CDR1 and CDR2: MNHEY, SVGAGI. The CDR3 loop reads CASSFMVADTEAFF. CDR3 DNA: TGTGCCAGCAGTTTCATGGTGGCAGACACTGAAGCTTTCTTT.

The V gene is TRBV5-1, the J gene TRBJ2-5; the match to TRBD2 covers 9 bases. In germline, CDR1 is SGHRS, CDR2 YFSETQ. Unmatched junction bases numbered 5, after V lost 5 bases and J lost 0 bases. The CDR3 sequence is 15 residues long. The CDR3 spells CASSESGGNQETQYF. The CDR3 coding sequence is TGCGCCAGCAGTGAGAGCGGGGGGAACCAAGAGACCCAGTACTTC.

V gene TRBV5-6 combines with J gene TRBJ1-2; D is unclear. The V gene's germline CDR1 is SGHDT and CDR2 YYEEEE. The CDR3 covers 15 residues. V lost 4 bases, J lost 2 bases, and 15 bases lay in between. CDR3: CASSRLSGANYGYTF. In DNA form, the CDR3 reads TGTGCCAGCAGCCGTCTTTCGGGAGCAAACTATGGCTACACCTTC. The full variable domain, completed using reference TRBV5-6 and TRBJ1-2, is DAGVTQSPTHLIKTRGQQVTLRCSPKSGHDTVSWYQQALGQGPQFIFQYYEEEERQRGNFPDRFSGHQFPNYSSELNVNALLLGDSALYLCASSRLSGANYGYTFGSGTRLTVV.

CDR3 nucleotides: TGTGCCAGTAGTCCGGGATGGGACAGATCAAACTATGGCTACACCTTC. This codes for CASSPGWDRSNYGYTF. The chain employs TRBV19 and TRBJ1-2; TRBD1 agrees at 7 bases. The germline gives CDR1 LNHDA, CDR2 SQIVND (reference sequence). Losses at the gene ends were 5 bases for V and 2 bases for J; bases not matched to a gene: 11. This CDR3 contains 16 residues.

This clone was seen a single time. The V gene is TRBV18, the J gene TRBJ1-2; 7 bases match TRBD1. This CDR3 is 14 amino acids long. Germline V gives CDR1 KGHSH, CDR2 LQKENI. J was trimmed by 8 bases and V by 4 bases; bases with no gene match: 10. This chain's CDR3 is CASSRITGVEGYTF. The CDR3, as DNA: TGTGCCAGCTCACGAATTACAGGGGTGGAAGGCTACACCTTC.

CDR3 amino acids: CASSPRQVSRVDYGYTF. The CDR3, as DNA: TGTGCCAGCTCACCCCGACAGGTCTCTAGGGTGGACTATGGCTACACCTTC. This sequence joins TRBV18 and TRBJ1-2; tentatively, D is TRBD1 (6 bases). This CDR3 has 17 amino acids. Trimming removed 3 bases from V and 3 bases from J, with 20 bases in between. Looked up from germline, CDR1 is KGHSH and CDR2 is LQKENI.

This chain links TRBV23-1 with TRBJ2-3; 8 bases are a match to TRBD1. TRBV23-1 is filed as an ORF, its function uncertain. The CDR3 totals 17 residues. With V trimmed by 0 bases and J by 1 base, 6 bases remained unmatched. CDR3 nucleotides: TGCGCCAGCAGTCAATCTTGGACAGGGCCCCGCACAGATACGCAGTATTTT. Translating gives CASSQSWTGPRTDTQYF.

This rearrangement joins TRBV10-1 to TRBJ1-1; 10 bases align to TRBD1. The CDR3 sequence is 14 residues long. Germline lookup yields CDR1 WNHNN and CDR2 SYGVQD (reference sequence). Trimming cost V 5 bases and J 4 bases; bases outside gene matches: 4. CDR3: CASSTGQGGTEAFF. The CDR3 region has the DNA TGCGCCAGCAGTACTGGACAGGGGGGCACTGAAGCTTTCTTT.

V gene TRBV3-1 (or the pseudogene TRBV3-2) combines with J gene TRBJ2-1; D is possibly TRBD2 (5 bases). The CDR3 length is 18 residues. With 0 bases removed from V and 6 bases from J, the gap between germline ends came to 21 bases. Germline CDR1 is LGHDT and CDR2 is YNNKEL (reference sequence). The CDR3 DNA sequence: TGTGCCAGCAGCCAAGATTGGGGATCCCCCCTCGGAGGCAATGAGCAGTTCTTC. The encoded protein is CASSQDWGSPLGGNEQFF.

The CDR3 region is CASSSTGRYGYTF. The CDR3 DNA reads as TGTGCCAGCAGCTCGACAGGGAGGTATGGCTACACCTTC. The rearrangement uses TRBV11-2 and TRBJ1-2, with 7 bases fitting TRBD1. J gave up 5 bases and V 4 bases, and 4 bases lay outside the gene matches. Germline assignment: CDR1 SGHAT and CDR2 FQNNGV. CDR3 length: 13 amino acids.

CDR3 protein: CASSELGAGQGDYGYTF. In nucleotides, the CDR3 is TGTGCCAGCAGTGAATTGGGAGCGGGACAGGGGGACTATGGCTACACCTTC. V and J are TRBV25-1 and TRBJ1-2, with 11 bases that match TRBD1. From germline, CDR1 is MGHDK and CDR2 SYGVNS. The CDR3 runs 17 residues. J lost 3 bases, V lost 1 base, and 7 bases had no gene match.

The chain carries TRBV10-2 and TRBJ1-1, with a weak D call TRBD1 (5 bases). Per germline, CDR1 WSHSY and CDR2 SAAADI. The CDR3 is made up of 13 amino acids. V was pared by 6 bases and J by 1 base, with 9 bases between. CDR3 DNA: TGCGCCAGCAGGGAAACAGGGAACACTGAAGCTTTCTTT. Protein sequence: CASRETGNTEAFF.

The V and J genes are TRBV3-1 (or the pseudogene TRBV3-2) and TRBJ2-2, with TRBD2 matching over 15 bases. The ends lost 5 bases at V and 2 bases at J; junction bases unmatched: 6. Germline CDR1 LGHDT, CDR2 YNNKEL (reference sequence). The CDR3 contains 18 residues. DNA of the CDR3: TGTGCCAGCAGCGGGACTAGCGGGGGGTATGCAAACACCGGGGAGCTGTTTTTT. It translates to CASSGTSGGYANTGELFF.

The chain couples TRBV10-1 to TRBJ1-4; 9 bases map to TRBD1. Per the germline V gene, CDR1 is WNHNN and CDR2 is SYGVQD (reference sequence). Trimming at V came to 0 bases and at J to 5 bases, leaving 1 base not matched to a gene. The CDR3 is made up of 15 amino acids. CDR3 in amino acids: CASSESGTGNEKLFF. The CDR3 DNA sequence: TGCGCCAGCAGTGAGTCGGGGACAGGGAATGAAAAACTGTTTTTT.

This clone was found a few times. The genes are TRBV9 and TRBJ2-5, with 7 bases that match TRBD2. CDR1 and CDR2 from the germline V gene are SGDLS and YYNGEE. The V segment lost 0 bases and the J segment 4 bases; nucleotides outside the gene matches: 6. CDR3 length: 15 residues. The CDR3 DNA follows: TGTGCCAGCAGCGTAGGTGAGCTAGCGGCAGAGACCCAGTACTTC. Protein: CASSVGELAAETQYF.

The chain has TRBV5-1 and TRBJ1-1; D is unresolved. V was trimmed by 0 bases and J by 4 bases, leaving 4 bases between them. The CDR3 runs to 12 residues. Germline V gene sequence: CDR1 SGHRS, CDR2 YFSETQ. The CDR3 reads CASSLDSTEAFF. The CDR3 DNA reads as TGCGCCAGCAGCTTGGACTCCACTGAAGCTTTCTTT.

V gene TRBV7-2 combines with J gene TRBJ1-5, with TRBD1 identical over 7 bases. With 2 bases clipped from V and 6 bases from J, the junction kept 13 bases outside the gene matches. Germline CDR1 reads SGHTA; CDR2 reads FQGNSA. CDR3 length: 17 amino acids. The chain's CDR3 is CASSLRLGGTASQPQHF. CDR3 sequence (DNA): TGTGCCAGCAGCTTACGGTTAGGTGGGACAGCATCTCAGCCCCAGCATTTT.

The rearrangement links TRBV7-2 to TRBJ1-5, with TRBD1 matching 9 bases. J was trimmed by 7 bases and V by 3 bases; bases with no gene match: 7. The germline V gene encodes CDR1 SGHTA and CDR2 FQGNSA. CDR3 length: 15 residues. The CDR3 region is CASSFTGGARQPQHF. The CDR3 region has the DNA TGTGCCAGCAGCTTTACAGGGGGCGCCAGGCAGCCCCAGCATTTT.

The V call is TRBV6-5, the J call TRBJ1-4, with 12 bases fitting TRBD1. The germline V gene has CDR1 MNHEY and CDR2 SVGAGI. Losses at the gene ends were 5 bases for V and 7 bases for J; bases not matched to a gene: 5. The CDR3 extends over 15 amino acids. As DNA, the CDR3 is TGTGCCAGCAGTAGCCGGGACAGGGGGCTTGAAAAACTGTTTTTT. Translating it yields CASSSRDRGLEKLFF.

The chain uses TRBV6-5 and TRBJ2-1, with TRBD1 matching 12 bases. V was clipped by 4 bases and J by 2 bases; unmatched bases: 0. The CDR3 runs 15 residues. Germline CDR1 is MNHEY and CDR2 is SVGAGI. CDR3 protein: CASSWDRGPYNEQFF. In nucleotides, the CDR3 is TGTGCCAGCAGTTGGGACAGGGGGCCCTACAATGAGCAGTTCTTC.

The genes are TRBV7-6 and TRBJ1-2; D might be TRBD1 (6 bases). V lost 1 base to trimming and J lost 6 bases, with 15 bases between them. This CDR3 spans 15 amino acids. Germline V gene sequence: CDR1 SGHVS, CDR2 FNYEAQ. The CDR3 here is CASSLGAGAYHGYTF. The CDR3 DNA is TGTGCCAGCAGCTTAGGCGCGGGGGCCTACCATGGCTACACCTTC.

The chain combines TRBV5-5 with TRBJ1-2; TRBD1 aligns across 7 bases. Germline V gives CDR1 SGHKS, CDR2 YYEKEE (reference sequence). V lost 3 bases and J lost 4; bases outside the gene matches: 9. The length of the CDR3 is 15 residues. CDR3 amino acids: CASSWRQGVRYGYTF. CDR3 in DNA: TGTGCCAGCAGCTGGAGACAGGGAGTGCGCTATGGCTACACCTTC.

This rearrangement joins TRBV3-1 (or the pseudogene TRBV3-2) to TRBJ1-1; D might be TRBD1 (5 bases). Germline loops: CDR1 LGHDT, CDR2 YNNKEL (reference sequence). The CDR3 has 13 residues. Between the trimmed V and J ends, which lost 3 bases and 7 bases, there was a span of 12 bases. The CDR3 is CASSQQGYGEAFF. As DNA, the CDR3 is TGTGCCAGCAGCCAGCAGGGCTATGGTGAAGCTTTCTTT.

The chain has TRBV11-2 and TRBJ2-3, with D uncertain. The V and J ends lost 6 bases and 4 bases respectively, with 11 bases between them. Germline CDR1 is SGHAT and CDR2 is FQNNGV. This CDR3 region has 13 residues. Here the CDR3 DNA reads TGTGCCAGCAGGCTGGGCTATGCAGATACGCAGTATTTT. Protein sequence: CASRLGYADTQYF.